These 5 T cell receptor beta chains were all obtained from the same sample, sequenced in a study of cytomegalovirus exposure and HLA in healthy donors. This table comes from immunoSEQ multiplex PCR, and its TCRdb copy is limited to in-frame clones, with some not included. This table has 90,000 to 130,000 clones, almost 96% appearing once. Sequencing was performed on PBMCs. Receptor source: a woman aged 18-35 years in good health and CMV-seronegative.

The chain joins TRBV5-5 to TRBJ1-2, with 8 bases matching TRBD1. This CDR3 is built from 12 residues. V lost 5 bases to trimming and J lost 7 bases; unmatched junction nucleotides: 4. Germline V gives CDR1 SGHKS, CDR2 YYEKEE (reference sequence). CDR3 loop: CASRSGTGGYTF. The CDR3, as DNA: TGTGCCAGCAGGTCCGGGACAGGTGGCTACACCTTC.

The genes are TRBV6-6 and TRBJ1-4; the D is unclear. This CDR3 contains 14 residues. The V end lost 5 bases, the J end lost 6 bases, and 13 bases lay between the germline ends. Germline CDR1 reads MNHNY; CDR2 reads SVGAGI (reference sequence). The CDR3 spells CASSRLGLDEKLFF. The CDR3 nucleotides read TGTGCCAGCAGTCGCCTGGGCCTTGATGAAAAACTGTTTTTT.

The genes are TRBV6-5 and TRBJ2-7; D unclear. The CDR3 is 15 residues long. The germline gives CDR1 MNHEY, CDR2 SVGAGI. Trimming took 0 bases from V and 3 from J, leaving 12 bases between them. The CDR3 bases are TGTGCCAGCAGTTACTCGAACCATTGGAGCTACGAGCAGTACTTC. This encodes CASSYSNHWSYEQYF.

The chain links TRBV5-1 to TRBJ2-2, with D possibly matching TRBD2 (6 bases). In germline, CDR1 is SGHRS, CDR2 YFSETQ. V lost 0 bases and J lost 8, with 23 bases in between. The CDR3 runs to 18 residues. The CDR3 protein is CASSLGPWGVISLGELFF. CDR3 DNA: TGCGCCAGCAGCTTGGGGCCTTGGGGGGTCATTAGTTTGGGGGAGCTGTTTTTT.

This clone appeared once. V and J are TRBV6-1 and TRBJ2-2, with D hard to call. The V and J ends lost 0 bases and 0 bases respectively, with 17 bases between them. The CDR3 is 19 residues long. CDR1 and CDR2 (germline): MNHNS, SASEGT. This CDR3 is CASSEARVLAASNTGELFF. The CDR3 nucleotides read TGTGCCAGCAGTGAAGCGCGCGTCCTGGCAGCGTCGAACACCGGGGAGCTGTTTTTT.